Presented here are 18 T cell receptor beta chains from one specimen sequenced in a study of Ad26.COV2.S vaccination and SARS-CoV-2 variants. TCRdb's copy holds only in-frame clones and misses some; the assay was immunoSEQ multiplex PCR. In the table there are approximately 450,000 clones, 80% to 95% of which are singletons. Treatment in this sample: roughly 19 received Ad26.COV2.S at low or high dose, single or two shots; several received placebo; per-sample allocation not given. Samples came from day 63 after the first vaccine or placebo injection. The sample consisted of peripheral blood, taken in a trial of Ad26.COV2.S vaccine versus placebo. The source is a person aged 18-60 years who received the Ad26.COV2.S COVID-19 vaccine or a placebo.

V gene TRBV29-1 combines with J gene TRBJ1-2; D is unclear. Germline V gene lookup returns CDR1 SQVTM and CDR2 ANQGSEA. V was cut by 4 bases and J by 8 bases, with 17 bases left in between. The CDR3 spans 13 residues. The CDR3 bases are TGCAGCGTTGCTGACACGGAGTATGAGGGCTACACCTTC. It codes for CSVADTEYEGYTF.

This chain joins TRBV18 and TRBJ1-3, with D possibly being TRBD1 (6 bases). The germline V gene encodes CDR1 KGHSH and CDR2 LQKENI. The V and J ends lost 1 base and 0 bases respectively, with 10 bases between them. This CDR3 comprises 16 residues. The CDR3 sequence: CASSPQSRGSGNTIYF. CDR3 DNA: TGTGCCAGCTCACCACAGTCCAGGGGCTCTGGAAACACCATATATTTT.

This clone appeared a single time. The chain combines TRBV6-5 with TRBJ1-3, with D uncertain. From germline, CDR1 is MNHEY and CDR2 SVGAGI. V was clipped by 8 bases and J by 0 bases, with 8 bases between them. The CDR3 spans 13 residues. CDR3 sequence: CASGFSSGNTIYF. CDR3 DNA sequence: TGTGCCAGCGGATTCAGCTCTGGAAACACCATATATTTT.

V is TRBV30 and J is TRBJ2-3, with D possibly TRBD2 on 5 matching bases. Germline assignment: CDR1 GTSNPN and CDR2 SVGIG (reference sequence). Trimming stripped 3 bases from V and 7 bases from J, with 11 bases between. This CDR3 is 12 amino acids long. In DNA form, the CDR3 reads TGTGCCTGGAGAGGACTGAGTAATACGCAGTATTTT. As protein: CAWRGLSNTQYF.

This chain uses TRBV4-3 with TRBJ1-2; TRBD1 agrees at 7 bases. V dropped 2 bases and J dropped 5; count of bases not matched to a gene: 8. CDR1 and CDR2 (germline): LGHNA, YSLEER. This CDR3 spans 15 amino acids. The CDR3 protein is CASSQTYRGSYGYTF. In DNA form, the CDR3 reads TGCGCCAGCAGCCAAACCTACAGGGGCTCGTATGGCTACACCTTC.

This clone was seen only once. V gene TRBV11-2 combines with J gene TRBJ2-7; 7 nucleotides match TRBD1. Germline V CDR1 and CDR2: SGHAT, FQNNGV. J gave up 6 bases and V 4 bases, and 15 bases lay outside the gene matches. This CDR3 has 16 amino acids. CDR3 sequence reads: CASSYSRAGGLREQYF. The CDR3 DNA follows: TGTGCCAGCAGCTATAGCCGGGCAGGGGGATTACGCGAGCAGTACTTC.

In the case of this clone: This specimen includes other DNA sequences encoding the same CDR3. The V call is TRBV18, the J call TRBJ2-7; D may match TRBD1 or TRBD2 (5 bases each). V lost 0 bases and J 3 bases, leaving 9 bases between the germline ends. This CDR3 comprises 14 residues. Looked up from germline, CDR1 is KGHSH and CDR2 is LQKENI. The CDR3 spells CASSPPSRGYEQYF. Here the CDR3 DNA reads TGTGCCAGCTCACCACCATCGAGGGGCTACGAGCAGTACTTC.

V is TRBV28 and J is TRBJ2-1; 11 nucleotides line up with TRBD2. This CDR3 comprises 13 residues. CDR1 is MDHEN, CDR2 SYDVKM, per germline. Trimming removed 9 bases from V and 6 bases from J; junction bases left unmatched: 4. This CDR3 reads CASVAGGPNEQFF. CDR3 in DNA: TGTGCCAGTGTAGCGGGAGGGCCCAATGAGCAGTTCTTC.

V usage is TRBV15 and J usage is TRBJ2-7; 7 bases are shared with TRBD2. V was pared by 3 bases and J by 5 bases, with 7 bases of the junction left unmatched. Germline V CDR1 and CDR2: LNHNV, YYDKDF (reference sequence). This CDR3 region has 14 residues. CDR3 sequence: CATSRRGMGDEQYF. CDR3 nucleotide sequence: TGTGCCACCAGCAGGCGGGGGATGGGGGACGAGCAGTACTTC.

The chain employs TRBV9 and TRBJ2-5; D call uncertain. Trimming stripped 3 bases from V and 4 bases from J, with 10 bases between. This CDR3 region has 13 residues. Germline V lookup: CDR1 SGDLS, CDR2 YYNGEE. CDR3 nucleotides: TGTGCCAGCAGCGCGAGACCTCTAGAGACCCAGTACTTC. Translation gives CASSARPLETQYF.

The chain uses TRBV12-3 or TRBV12-4 and TRBJ2-1; 8 bases map to TRBD2. Trimming cost V 7 bases and J 9 bases; bases outside gene matches: 5. The CDR3 has 12 amino acids. The CDR3 spells CASTAGGGEQFF. CDR3 nucleotide sequence: TGTGCCAGCACCGCGGGAGGAGGTGAGCAGTTCTTC.

V is TRBV10-2 and J is TRBJ2-1, with 7 positions matching TRBD1. Looked up from germline, CDR1 is WSHSY and CDR2 is SAAADI. With V trimmed by 10 bases and J by 6 bases, 6 bases remained unmatched. The CDR3 totals 12 residues. CDR3 amino acids: CATRDSSNEQFF. In nucleotides, the CDR3 is TGCGCCACCCGGGACAGTTCCAATGAGCAGTTCTTC.

J is TRBJ2-7 and V is TRBV3-1 (or the pseudogene TRBV3-2); no reliable D call. Trimming left V 0 bases short and J 0 bases short, with 6 bases between. CDR1 is LGHDT, CDR2 YNNKEL, per germline (reference sequence). The CDR3 runs to 14 residues. The CDR3 here is CASSQEVRSYEQYF. In DNA, the CDR3 is TGTGCCAGCAGCCAAGAAGTTCGCTCCTACGAGCAGTACTTC.

Only a few counts were recorded for this clone. The gene calls are TRBV11-2 and TRBJ2-7; D gene unclear. CDR3 size: 15 residues. The V end lost 1 base, the J end lost 7 bases, and 17 bases lay between the germline ends. Germline loops: CDR1 SGHAT, CDR2 FQNNGV. The CDR3: CASSLGAPSGWEQYF. The CDR3 bases are TGTGCCAGCAGCTTAGGTGCTCCCTCCGGCTGGGAGCAGTACTTC.

This chain joins TRBV7-6 and TRBJ2-2, with no clear D. The V and J ends lost 2 bases and 1 base respectively, with 11 bases between them. Germline V gene data show CDR1 as SGHVS and CDR2 as FNYEAQ. This CDR3 has 16 amino acids. CDR3 in amino acids: CASSLSSEKNTGELFF. The CDR3 region has the DNA TGTGCCAGCAGCTTATCTTCAGAAAAGAACACCGGGGAGCTGTTTTTT.

The rearrangement joins TRBV6-5 to TRBJ2-7, with D possibly being TRBD2 (6 bases). CDR1 is MNHEY and CDR2 is SVGAGI in the germline V gene. Trimming shortened V by 7 bases and J by 4 bases, and 11 bases separated the two germline ends. The CDR3 covers 12 residues. The CDR3 protein is CASIGGFYEQYF. CDR3 DNA sequence: TGTGCCAGCATCGGGGGATTTTACGAGCAGTACTTC.

There are a few counts of this clone. CDR3 sequence: CSVEGGQGRNTGELFF. The DNA of the CDR3 is TGCAGCGTTGAAGGGGGACAGGGGAGGAACACCGGGGAGCTGTTTTTT. This sequence joins TRBV29-1 and TRBJ2-2; 10 bases fit TRBD1. The CDR3 extends over 16 amino acids. Germline-derived CDR1 and CDR2 are SQVTM and ANQGSEA. V trimming: 1 base; J trimming: 1 base; junction bases outside the gene matches: 3.

V and J are TRBV29-1 and TRBJ2-1; D is perhaps TRBD1 (6 bases). The CDR3 sequence is 14 residues long. The V end lost 5 bases, the J end lost 0 bases, and 11 bases lay between the germline ends. Germline-derived CDR1 and CDR2 are SQVTM and ANQGSEA. Here the CDR3 DNA reads TGCAGCGTTTATGGACAGTTCTCCTACAATGAGCAGTTCTTC. Translation gives CSVYGQFSYNEQFF.